Listed below are T cell receptor beta chains from one sample, sequenced in a study of T-cell memory formation after mild COVID-19. TCRdb analysed the 5' RACE reads with MiXCR anew, one entry per CDR3 protein. The sample lists tens of thousands of distinct CDR3 sequences, around 12% seen once, with almost 25% in the top ten. The specimen sequenced was PBMCs or a T cell subset sorted from them (not recorded which). The origin of the receptors is a man aged 18 to 30 who had mild COVID-19 (a few samples of this study predate the infection). Cell type and time point are not known. The CDR3 runs from the conserved cysteine through the conserved F or W. A D gene is named only where the DNA matches it firmly. Expanded clones are given a class, and other clones once, few, many or no size at all.

J,D,V,size,DNA,CDR3
TRBJ1-4,-,TRBV5-1,-,TGCGCCAGCAGCTTTGCGGGAGGAGAAAAACTGTTTTTT,CASSFAGGEKLFF
TRBJ2-5,-,TRBV12-3/TRBV12-4,many,TGTGCCAGCAGTTTAAGACGCCGCCAAGAGACCCAGTACTTC,CASSLRRRQETQYF
TRBJ2-1,-,TRBV20-1,many,TGCAGTGCTTCTAGTGTCCCCTACAATGAGCAGTTCTTC,CSASSVPYNEQFF
TRBJ2-3,TRBD2,TRBV20-1,few,TGCAGTGCCTCCTTGAGCGGGGGGGCCTCGAATACGCAGTATTTT,CSASLSGGASNTQYF
TRBJ2-5,-,TRBV7-9,-,TGTGCCAGCAGCGCCCGGGAGAGGCTCGGAGAGACCCAGTACTTC,CASSARERLGETQYF
TRBJ1-2,TRBD1,TRBV4-1,many,TGCGCCAGCAGCCCAGATGGAGGACAGGGTGCTCTCCATGGCTACACCTTC,CASSPDGGQGALHGYTF
TRBJ2-1,-,TRBV6-5,-,TGTGCCAGCAGATCCGCCCCGGGCTCGGCGGGGAATGAGCAGTTCTTC,CASRSAPGSAGNEQFF
TRBJ2-5,-,TRBV12-3/TRBV12-4,many,TGTGCCAGCAGCAGGGACGCCCAAGAGACCCAGTACTTC,CASSRDAQETQYF
TRBJ2-1,TRBD2,TRBV7-2,-,TGTGCCAGCAGCTTAGGCGGGGGTCTTGTTGAGCAGTTCTTC,CASSLGGGLVEQFF
TRBJ2-1,-,TRBV7-8,-,TGTGCCAGCAGCACGCGGGTGGCTTTTTACAATGAGCAGTTCTTC,CASSTRVAFYNEQFF
TRBJ1-2,-,TRBV6-5,-,TGTGCCAGCAGTACGAATACAGGGTCGTATGGCTACACCTTC,CASSTNTGSYGYTF
TRBJ1-3,TRBD1,TRBV7-9,-,TGTGCCAGCAGCCGGGACAGGGGGCGTCGAAACACCATATATTTT,CASSRDRGRRNTIYF
TRBJ2-4,TRBD1,TRBV12-3/TRBV12-4,many,TGTGCCAGCAGTCCTACAGGGGACCTAGCCAAAAACATTCAGTACTTC,CASSPTGDLAKNIQYF
TRBJ1-2,-,TRBV15,few,TGTGCCACCAGCAGAACTTTCGGGGGGCAAGGCTACACCTTC,CATSRTFGGQGYTF
TRBJ2-5,-,TRBV12-3/TRBV12-4,few,TGTGCCAGCAATAAAATAGCTGTAGGTGGAGAGACCCAGTACTTC,CASNKIAVGGETQYF
TRBJ2-6,TRBD1,TRBV4-3,few,TGCGCCAGCAGCCCGCGGCCCGAGACAGGGAGTGACTCTGGGGCCAACGTCCTGACTTTC,CASSPRPETGSDSGANVLTF
TRBJ2-5,TRBD2,TRBV6-6,few,TGTGCCAGCAGTTTTCCCAGGGGTTCCCTAGCGGGGGCGGAGACCCAGTACTTC,CASSFPRGSLAGAETQYF
TRBJ1-5,TRBD1,TRBV12-3/TRBV12-4,-,TGTGCCAGCAGACCTCAGGGGGCTCAGCCCCAGCATTTT,CASRPQGAQPQHF
TRBJ2-5,-,TRBV3-1,few,TGTGCCAGCAGCCTCACCGCCAGCGGGCAAGAGACCCAGTACTTC,CASSLTASGQETQYF
TRBJ2-3,-,TRBV6-5,-,TGTGCCAGCAGTTACGGCGGGTATACGCAGTATTTT,CASSYGGYTQYF
TRBJ1-2,-,TRBV6-5,-,TGTGCCAGCGGTGACAGCTATGGCTACACCTTC,CASGDSYGYTF
TRBJ2-6,TRBD1,TRBV15,few,TGTGCCACCAGCAGCCGGACAGGGTCTCTCTCTGGGGCCAACGTCCTGACTTTC,CATSSRTGSLSGANVLTF
TRBJ2-1,-,TRBV21-1,-,TGTGCCAGCACTGTGTCCTACAATGAGCAGTTCTTC,CASTVSYNEQFF
TRBJ1-6,TRBD1,TRBV10-3,few,TGTGCCATCAGTGAGCCGGGACAGGGGAATTCACCCCTCCACTTT,CAISEPGQGNSPLHF
TRBJ2-3,-,TRBV5-1,few,TGCGCCAGCAGCTTCTATACCCAGGGGGGCTTTACAGATACGCAGTATTTT,CASSFYTQGGFTDTQYF
TRBJ2-3,TRBD1,TRBV4-3,-,TGCGCCAGCAGCCAAGATAGGGGGCTTGCTAGCACAGATACGCAGTATTTT,CASSQDRGLASTDTQYF
TRBJ1-5,-,TRBV7-3,many,TGTGCCAGCAGCTTAGATTTGGGTCAGCCCCAGCATTTT,CASSLDLGQPQHF
TRBJ2-3,TRBD2,TRBV3-1,few,TGTGCCAGCAGCCAACGAATCGCGAGCGGGGGGACGCAGTATTTT,CASSQRIASGGTQYF
TRBJ2-3,TRBD2,TRBV24-1,few,TGTGCCACCAGTGACCCGGGGGGACTATCTAGCACAGATACGCAGTATTTT,CATSDPGGLSSTDTQYF
TRBJ2-7,TRBD2,TRBV20-1,few,TGCAGTGCTACCCCTAGCGGGGGACCCTACGAGCAGTACTTC,CSATPSGGPYEQYF
TRBJ1-6,-,TRBV4-1,many,TGCGCCAGCAGCCAAGGACGGTTAAGGGCAAGCTCCTATAATTCACCCCTCCACTTT,CASSQGRLRASSYNSPLHF
TRBJ1-6,-,TRBV28,-,TGTGCCAGCAGTTACCAGCTAAGGCAACCCCTCCACTTT,CASSYQLRQPLHF
TRBJ2-7,TRBD2,TRBV13,medium-sized,TGTGCCAGCAGCCCAAAGACCTCTAGCGGGGGGGCCCGGTCCTACGAGCAGTACTTC,CASSPKTSSGGARSYEQYF
TRBJ2-5,TRBD2,TRBV11-2,many,TGTGCCAGCAGCCCCTATCCGGGGTCCAGCGGGGGGGCCAAGGAGACCCAGTACTTC,CASSPYPGSSGGAKETQYF
TRBJ2-1,-,TRBV5-6,medium-sized,TGTGCCAGCACCAAGAACAATGAGCAGTTCTTC,CASTKNNEQFF
TRBJ2-3,-,TRBV20-1,-,TGCAGTGCTAGAATGTCAGGGAGTTGGGGCACAGATACGCAGAATTTT,CSARMSGSWGTDTQNF
TRBJ1-1,TRBD1,TRBV11-2,-,TGTGCCAGCAGCGGACAGGGGAACACTGAAGCTTTCTTT,CASSGQGNTEAFF
TRBJ2-5,-,TRBV7-3,few,TGTGCCAGCAGACCCACGGGAGCAGGGGTGGAGACCCAGTACTTC,CASRPTGAGVETQYF
TRBJ2-3,-,TRBV28,-,TGTGCCAGCAGGGCAGTCCCCACAGATACGCAGTATTTT,CASRAVPTDTQYF
TRBJ2-1,-,TRBV6-2/TRBV6-3,few,TGTGCCAGCAGTACCGGACTGGCCTGGGCTGAGCAGTTCTTC,CASSTGLAWAEQFF
TRBJ1-2,-,TRBV24-1,few,TGTGCCACCAGTGATGGGGAGTGGAATGGCTACACCTTC,CATSDGEWNGYTF
TRBJ2-7,-,TRBV29-1,many,TGCAGCGTCCGGAGTCGGTACGAGCAGTACTTC,CSVRSRYEQYF
TRBJ2-5,-,TRBV25-1,-,TGTGCCAGCAGAGAAGAGGTGTTAGAGACCCAGTACTTC,CASREEVLETQYF
TRBJ2-5,TRBD2,TRBV10-3,few,TGTGCCACCCAATTAGCGGGGGCGACAGAGACCCAGTACTTC,CATQLAGATETQYF
TRBJ1-5,-,TRBV6-5,many,TGTGCCAGCAGTTCGCCCGGGGGCTTGACCCAGCATTTT,CASSSPGGLTQHF
TRBJ1-4,-,TRBV27,few,TGTGCCAGCAGTTTTGTCACGGGGATCGGGGAAAAACTGTTTTTT,CASSFVTGIGEKLFF
TRBJ1-2,TRBD1,TRBV7-9,once,TGTGCCAGCAGACCCGGACAGGGAGAATCCTATGGCTACACCTTC,CASRPGQGESYGYTF
TRBJ2-7,TRBD1,TRBV5-4,-,TGTGCCAGCAGCCACCCGACAGGGGTATCCTACGAGCAGTACTTC,CASSHPTGVSYEQYF
TRBJ2-3,TRBD2,TRBV12-3/TRBV12-4,many,TGTGCCAGCAGTGGAAGCGGGGGGACTCCTTTTGGCACAGATACGCAGTATTTT,CASSGSGGTPFGTDTQYF
TRBJ2-2,-,TRBV2,few,TGTGCCAGCAGTGACTTTACCGGGGAGCTGTTTTTT,CASSDFTGELFF
TRBJ2-6,-,TRBV6-6,many,TGTGCCTGTAGGACAGACCTAGCTGGGGCCAACGTCCTGACTTTC,CACRTDLAGANVLTF
TRBJ1-2,-,TRBV6-5,-,TGTGCCAGCAGCAGAGGTCCTAACTATGGCTACACCTTC,CASSRGPNYGYTF